This T cell receptor beta chain stems from a study of T cells in Graves' hyperthyroidism and ophthalmopathy. The CDR3 consists of 14 residues. Germline-derived CDR1 and CDR2 are SEHNR and FQNEAQ (reference sequence). V shed 1 base and J shed 0 bases, with 4 bases lying between them. It was RNA transcripts that yielded the amplified TCR beta CDR3 regions. The HTBI set primed first-round TCR CDR3 RT-PCR. Each CDR3 protein gets one entry after TCRdb re-called the multiplex PCR reads with MiXCR. This repertoire shows around 260,000 distinct CDR3 sequences, 25% to 30% found once; its top ten account for about 25%. This clonotype came up many times.

The chain carries TRBV7-9 and TRBJ1-5; D is undetermined. The clonotype comes from a man aged 35 to 55 with Graves' hyperthyroidism that later progressed to Graves' ophthalmopathy. The sample comprised blood. Here the CDR3 reads CASSLENSNQPQHF. CDR3 coding DNA: TGTGCCAGCAGCTTAGAAAATAGCAATCAGCCCCAGCATTTT.